Following are 9 T cell receptor beta chains from one sample sequenced in a study of PD-1 blockade in classical Hodgkin lymphoma (dated by TCRdb to the early 2020s). Receptors were amplified or captured by the immunoSEQ multiplex PCR assay. The table was pulled from immuneACCESS by TCRdb, which kept in-frame rearrangements only. Such tables lose some clones; where checked, under half of the loss comes from unresolved V genes, and the rest has no known cause. The sample table records approximately 61,000 clones; around nine tenths of these occur just once. Over 7.5% of the sample is taken by the ten largest. The label giving this sample's time point can be read as: cycle 4 day 1 (C4D1), after more than five weeks of nivolumab. Every trial patient had relapsed after autologous stem cell transplantation, and cohorts A, B and C differed in prior brentuximab vedotin exposure. The material sequenced was peripheral blood mononuclear cells (PBMCs), taken before the fourth cycle of nivolumab. The receptor source for this set is a human donor with classical Hodgkin lymphoma.

CDR3 sequence reads: CASFTSQHSNQPQHF. The CDR3 region has the DNA TGTGCCAGCTTCACGTCCCAACATAGCAATCAGCCCCAGCATTTT. The J gene is TRBJ1-5, the V gene TRBV18, with D unresolved. Germline CDR1 KGHSH, CDR2 LQKENI. V lost 7 bases, J lost 0 bases, and 13 bases lay in between. This CDR3 region has 15 residues.

The chain carries TRBV4-1 and TRBJ1-1; 10 bases map to TRBD1. Germline V CDR1 and CDR2: MGHRA, YSYEKL. The CDR3 sequence is 17 residues long. V was clipped by 3 bases and J by 1 base; unmatched bases: 8. The CDR3 coding sequence is TGCGCCAGCAGCCACCGGGACAGGGGCGACCAGAACACTGAAGCTTTCTTT. It yields the protein CASSHRDRGDQNTEAFF.

This rearrangement joins TRBV11-2 to TRBJ2-5; 8 bases are shared with TRBD2. This CDR3 contains 15 residues. V shed 1 base, J shed 5 bases, and the junction held 6 bases outside the gene matches. Germline CDR1 reads SGHAT; CDR2 reads FQNNGV. The CDR3 DNA reads as TGTGCCAGCAGCTTAGTCCGGGGGGGCAGGGAGACCCAGTACTTC. This translates into CASSLVRGGRETQYF.

This chain joins TRBV20-1 and TRBJ2-1, with D possibly TRBD2 on 5 matching bases. Germline loops: CDR1 DFQATT, CDR2 SNEGSKA (reference sequence). V was trimmed by 5 bases and J by 7 bases, leaving 9 bases between them. CDR3 length: 11 residues. CDR3 coding DNA: TGCAGTGCTCACGGGGTGAATGAGCAGTTCTTC. This encodes CSAHGVNEQFF.

The rearrangement uses TRBV27 and TRBJ2-2; 9 bases align to TRBD1. J gave up 6 bases and V 9 bases, and 11 bases lay outside the gene matches. Germline values: CDR1 MNHEY, CDR2 SMNVEV (reference sequence). This CDR3 comprises 15 residues. The CDR3 DNA sequence: TGTGCCAGTAACCCCGGGACAGGGATCGCCGGGGAGCTGTTTTTT. Encoded protein: CASNPGTGIAGELFF.

The chain uses TRBV5-1 and TRBJ2-3; D possibly matches TRBD1 or TRBD2 (6 bases each). Per germline, CDR1 SGHRS and CDR2 YFSETQ. V was cut by 6 bases and J by 5 bases, with 16 bases left in between. This CDR3 region has 14 residues. CDR3 sequence (DNA): TGCGCCAGCACCACCGTGGGGGGCGTAGATACGCAGTATTTT. It translates to CASTTVGGVDTQYF.

The chain couples TRBV6-1 to TRBJ2-7; TRBD1 aligns across 11 bases. The CDR3 is 16 amino acids. The junction had 10 bases not matched to a gene; V was cut back by 4 bases and J by 5 bases. Germline CDR1 reads MNHNS; CDR2 reads SASEGT. The CDR3 nucleotides read TGTGCCAGCAGTGCCCCCTCCGGGACAGGGGGTCACGAGCAGTACTTC. Translating it yields CASSAPSGTGGHEQYF.

The table lists this clone with a count of one. J is TRBJ1-2 and V is TRBV5-8, with unresolved D. CDR1 and CDR2 from the germline V gene are SGHTS and YDEGEE. The V end was cut by 4 bases, the J end by 8 bases, with 18 bases between. The length of the CDR3 is 14 residues. The CDR3 coding sequence is TGTGCCAGCAGCCCGGCGGACGGAAAAAAGGGCTACACCTTC. Its protein is CASSPADGKKGYTF.

This CDR3 is CASSWEGQGVSGYTF. The CDR3 region has the DNA TGCGCCAGCAGCTGGGAGGGCCAGGGGGTCTCTGGCTACACCTTC. The rearrangement uses TRBV5-1 and TRBJ1-2; 7 bases align to TRBD1. This CDR3 region has 15 residues. Germline CDR1 and CDR2: SGHRS and YFSETQ. V lost 3 bases, J lost 7 bases, and 12 bases stayed unmatched.